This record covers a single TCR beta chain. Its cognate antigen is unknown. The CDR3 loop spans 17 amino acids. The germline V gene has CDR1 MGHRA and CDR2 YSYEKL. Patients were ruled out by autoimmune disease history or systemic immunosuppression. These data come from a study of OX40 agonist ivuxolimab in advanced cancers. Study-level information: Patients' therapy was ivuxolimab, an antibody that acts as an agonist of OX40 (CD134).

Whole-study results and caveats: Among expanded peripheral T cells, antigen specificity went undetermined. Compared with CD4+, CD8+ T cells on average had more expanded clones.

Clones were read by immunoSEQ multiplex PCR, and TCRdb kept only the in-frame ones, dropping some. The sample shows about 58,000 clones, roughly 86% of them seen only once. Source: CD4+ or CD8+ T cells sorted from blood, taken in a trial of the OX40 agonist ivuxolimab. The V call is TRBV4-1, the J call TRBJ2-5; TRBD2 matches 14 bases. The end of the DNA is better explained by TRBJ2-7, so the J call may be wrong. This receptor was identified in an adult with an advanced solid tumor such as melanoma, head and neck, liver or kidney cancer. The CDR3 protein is CASSQAGTSGGAYEQYF. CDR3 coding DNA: TGCGCCAGCAGCCAAGCCGGGACTAGCGGGGGAGCCTACGAGCAGTACTTC.